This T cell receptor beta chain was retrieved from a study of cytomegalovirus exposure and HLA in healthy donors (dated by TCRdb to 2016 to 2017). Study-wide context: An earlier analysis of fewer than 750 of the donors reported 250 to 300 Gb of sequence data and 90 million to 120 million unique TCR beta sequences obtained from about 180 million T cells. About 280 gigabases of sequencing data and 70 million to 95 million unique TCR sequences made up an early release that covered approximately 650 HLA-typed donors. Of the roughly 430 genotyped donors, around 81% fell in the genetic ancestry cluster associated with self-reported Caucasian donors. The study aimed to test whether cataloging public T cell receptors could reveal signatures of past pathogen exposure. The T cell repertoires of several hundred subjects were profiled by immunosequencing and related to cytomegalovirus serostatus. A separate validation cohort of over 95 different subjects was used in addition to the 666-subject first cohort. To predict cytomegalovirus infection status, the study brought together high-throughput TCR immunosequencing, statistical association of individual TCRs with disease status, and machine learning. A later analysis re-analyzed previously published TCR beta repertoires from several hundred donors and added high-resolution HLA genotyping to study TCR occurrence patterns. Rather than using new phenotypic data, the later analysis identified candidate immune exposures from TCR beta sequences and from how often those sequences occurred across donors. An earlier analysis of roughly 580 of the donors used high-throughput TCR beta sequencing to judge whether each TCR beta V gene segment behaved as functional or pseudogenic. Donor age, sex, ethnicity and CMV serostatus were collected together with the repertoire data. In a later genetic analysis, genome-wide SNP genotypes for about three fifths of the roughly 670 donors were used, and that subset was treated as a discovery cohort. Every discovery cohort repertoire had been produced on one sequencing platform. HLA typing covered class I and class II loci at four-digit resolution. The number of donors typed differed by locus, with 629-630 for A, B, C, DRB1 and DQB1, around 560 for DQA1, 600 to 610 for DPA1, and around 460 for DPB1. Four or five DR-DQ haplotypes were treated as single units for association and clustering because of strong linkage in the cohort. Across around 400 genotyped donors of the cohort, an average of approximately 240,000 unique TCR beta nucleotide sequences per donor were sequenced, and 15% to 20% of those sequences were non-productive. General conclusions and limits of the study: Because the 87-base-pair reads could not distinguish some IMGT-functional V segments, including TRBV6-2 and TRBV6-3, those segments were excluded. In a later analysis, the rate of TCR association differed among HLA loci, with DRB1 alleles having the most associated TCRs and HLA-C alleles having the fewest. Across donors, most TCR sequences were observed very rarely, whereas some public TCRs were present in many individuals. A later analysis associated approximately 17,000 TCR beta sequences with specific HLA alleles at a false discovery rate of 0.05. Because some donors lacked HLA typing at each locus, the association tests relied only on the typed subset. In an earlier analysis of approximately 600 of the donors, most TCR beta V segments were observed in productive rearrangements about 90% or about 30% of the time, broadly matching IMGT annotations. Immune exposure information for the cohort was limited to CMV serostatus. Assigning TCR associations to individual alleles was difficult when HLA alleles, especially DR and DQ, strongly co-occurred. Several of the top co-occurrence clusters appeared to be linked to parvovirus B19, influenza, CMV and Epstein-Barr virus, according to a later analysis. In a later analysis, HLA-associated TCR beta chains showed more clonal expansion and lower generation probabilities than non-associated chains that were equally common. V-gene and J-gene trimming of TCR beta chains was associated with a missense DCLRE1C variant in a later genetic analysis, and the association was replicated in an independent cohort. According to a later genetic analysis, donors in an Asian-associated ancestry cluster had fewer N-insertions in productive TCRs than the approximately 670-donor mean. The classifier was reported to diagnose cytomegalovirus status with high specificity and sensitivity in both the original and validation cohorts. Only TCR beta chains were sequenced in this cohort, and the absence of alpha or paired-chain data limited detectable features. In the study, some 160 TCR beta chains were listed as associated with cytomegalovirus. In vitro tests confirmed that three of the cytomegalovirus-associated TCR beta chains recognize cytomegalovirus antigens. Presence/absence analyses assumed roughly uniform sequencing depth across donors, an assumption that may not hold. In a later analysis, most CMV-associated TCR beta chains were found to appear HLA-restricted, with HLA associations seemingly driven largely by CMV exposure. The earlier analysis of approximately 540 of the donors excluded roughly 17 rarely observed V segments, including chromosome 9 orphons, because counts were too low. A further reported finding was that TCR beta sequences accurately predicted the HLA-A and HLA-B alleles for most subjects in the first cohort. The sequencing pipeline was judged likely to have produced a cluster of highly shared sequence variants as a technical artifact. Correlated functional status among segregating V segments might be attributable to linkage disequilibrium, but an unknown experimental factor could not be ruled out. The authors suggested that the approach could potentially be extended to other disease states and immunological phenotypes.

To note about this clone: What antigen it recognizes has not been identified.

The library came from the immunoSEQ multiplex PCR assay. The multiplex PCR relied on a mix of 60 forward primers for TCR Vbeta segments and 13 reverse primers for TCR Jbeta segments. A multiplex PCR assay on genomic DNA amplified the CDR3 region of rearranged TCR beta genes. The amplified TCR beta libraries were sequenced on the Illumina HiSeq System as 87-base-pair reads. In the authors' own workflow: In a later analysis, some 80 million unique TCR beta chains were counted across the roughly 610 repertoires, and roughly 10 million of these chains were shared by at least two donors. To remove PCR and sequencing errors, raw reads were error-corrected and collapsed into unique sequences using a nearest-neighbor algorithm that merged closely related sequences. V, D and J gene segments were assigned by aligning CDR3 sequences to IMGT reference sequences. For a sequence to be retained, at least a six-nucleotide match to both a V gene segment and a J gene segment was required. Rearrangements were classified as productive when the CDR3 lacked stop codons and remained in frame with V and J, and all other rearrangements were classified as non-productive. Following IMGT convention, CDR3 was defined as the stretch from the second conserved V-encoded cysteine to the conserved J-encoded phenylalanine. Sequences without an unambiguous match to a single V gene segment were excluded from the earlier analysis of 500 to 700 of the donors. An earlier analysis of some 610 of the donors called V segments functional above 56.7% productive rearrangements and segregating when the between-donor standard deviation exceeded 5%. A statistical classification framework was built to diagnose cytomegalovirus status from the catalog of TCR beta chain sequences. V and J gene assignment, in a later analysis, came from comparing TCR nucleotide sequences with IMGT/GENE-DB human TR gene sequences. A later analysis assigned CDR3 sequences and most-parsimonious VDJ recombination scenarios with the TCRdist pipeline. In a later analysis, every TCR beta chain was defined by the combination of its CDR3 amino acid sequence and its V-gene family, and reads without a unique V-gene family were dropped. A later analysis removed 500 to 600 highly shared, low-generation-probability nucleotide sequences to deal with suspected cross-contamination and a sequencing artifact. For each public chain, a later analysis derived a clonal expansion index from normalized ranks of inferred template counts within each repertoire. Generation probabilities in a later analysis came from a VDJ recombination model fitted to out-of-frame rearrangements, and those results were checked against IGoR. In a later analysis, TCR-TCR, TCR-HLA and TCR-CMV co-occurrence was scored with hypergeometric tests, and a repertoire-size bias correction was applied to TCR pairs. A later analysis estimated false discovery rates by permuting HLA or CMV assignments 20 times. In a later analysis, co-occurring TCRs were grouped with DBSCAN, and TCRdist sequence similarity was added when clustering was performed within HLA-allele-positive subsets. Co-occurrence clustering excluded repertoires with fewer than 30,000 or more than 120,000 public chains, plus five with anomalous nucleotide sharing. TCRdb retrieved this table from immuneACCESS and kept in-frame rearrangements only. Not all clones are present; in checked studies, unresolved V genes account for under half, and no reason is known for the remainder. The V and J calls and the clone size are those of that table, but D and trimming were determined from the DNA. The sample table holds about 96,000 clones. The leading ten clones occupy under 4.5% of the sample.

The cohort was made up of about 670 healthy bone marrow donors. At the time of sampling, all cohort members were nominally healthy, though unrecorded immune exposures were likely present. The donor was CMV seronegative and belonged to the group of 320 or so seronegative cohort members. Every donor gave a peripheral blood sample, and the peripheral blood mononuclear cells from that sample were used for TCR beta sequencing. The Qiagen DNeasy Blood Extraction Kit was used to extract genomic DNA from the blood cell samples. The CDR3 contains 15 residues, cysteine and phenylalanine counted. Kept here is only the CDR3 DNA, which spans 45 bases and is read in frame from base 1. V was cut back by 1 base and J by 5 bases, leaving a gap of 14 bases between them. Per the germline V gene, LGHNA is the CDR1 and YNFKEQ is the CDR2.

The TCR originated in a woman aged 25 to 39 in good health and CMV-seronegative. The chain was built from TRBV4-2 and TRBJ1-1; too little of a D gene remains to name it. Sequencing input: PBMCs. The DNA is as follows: TGTGCCAGCAGCCAAGCGGAGGGCGGGAAGACTGAAGCTTTCTTT. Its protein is CASSQAEGGKTEAFF.